Shown below are 3 T cell receptor beta chains from a single sample sequenced in a study of control samples from healthy donors and cancer patients. Sequenced by immunoSEQ multiplex PCR; TCRdb stores in-frame clones only, minus some. This sample has fewer than 90,000 clones, with 70% to 90% found just once. Sequenced: blood. These receptors were collected from a woman in her fifties or sixties in good health.

This clone turned up a few times. The J gene is TRBJ1-3, the V gene TRBV6-6; D unresolved. Trimming pared 8 bases from V and 2 bases from J, leaving 13 bases between. Germline CDR1 MNHNY, CDR2 SVGAGI (reference sequence). The CDR3 loop spans 14 amino acids. The CDR3 sequence: CASSPGSAGNTIYF. Here the CDR3 DNA reads TGTGCCAGCTCCCCTGGGTCAGCTGGAAACACCATATATTTT.

The rearrangement links TRBV28 to TRBJ2-3; the D gene is possibly TRBD2 (5 bases). CDR3 size: 15 residues. Germline CDR1 is MDHEN and CDR2 is SYDVKM. Trimming left V 6 bases short and J 1 base short, with 14 bases between. The CDR3 bases are TGTGCCAGCAGCACCACTAGTGTCGGCACAGATACGCAGTATTTT. Its translation: CASSTTSVGTDTQYF.

This CDR3 reads CASSLKRQGAIGSSTDTQYF. In DNA, the CDR3 is TGTGCCAGCAGCTTGAAGAGACAGGGGGCTATTGGTTCTAGCACAGATACGCAGTATTTT. The chain joins TRBV5-4 to TRBJ2-3; 10 nucleotides match TRBD1. Germline CDR1 SGHNT, CDR2 YYREEE (reference sequence). V was clipped by 1 base and J by 0 bases; unmatched bases: 14. There are 20 residues in the CDR3. Filled out from reference TRBV5-4 and TRBJ2-3, the complete variable domain reads ETGVTQSPTHLIKTRGQQVTLRCSSQSGHNTVSWYQQALGQGPQFIFQYYREEENGRGNFPPRFSGLQFPNYSSELNVNALELDDSALYLCASSLKRQGAIGSSTDTQYFGPGTRLTVL.